Described below is a single T cell receptor beta chain sequence and its context. The sample holds other DNA sequences that translate to the same CDR3. In the original processing: Reference gene primers were amplified, and this amplification served to estimate nucleated cell counts. Method: immunoSEQ multiplex PCR; TCRdb's copy keeps in-frame clones and lacks some. The D gene and trimming were derived from the DNA, and the V and J assignments and clone size from that table. This sample carries 200,000 to 250,000 clones, just under 85% of them seen once, and the ten largest clones take 7.5% to 8%. The germline gives CDR1 SGHRS, CDR2 YFSETQ. With 4 bases clipped from V and 1 base from J, the junction kept 4 bases outside the gene matches. The CDR3 length is 14 residues. This sample was taken from a study of blood T cell repertoires in COVID-19. The overall study: The United States, Italy and Spain were the sources of the acute and convalescent COVID-19 samples. T cells, B-cell-depleted T cells, or PBMCs provided the cDNA or gDNA that served as material.

Sequencing was done on a sample of peripheral blood. This sequence was found in a woman in her forties or fifties with active or convalescent COVID-19. This rearrangement joins TRBV5-1 to TRBJ1-2, with TRBD1 matching over 7 bases. DNA for the CDR3: TGCGCCAGCAGCCTCACAGGGGATAACTATGGCTACACCTTC. It yields the protein CASSLTGDNYGYTF.